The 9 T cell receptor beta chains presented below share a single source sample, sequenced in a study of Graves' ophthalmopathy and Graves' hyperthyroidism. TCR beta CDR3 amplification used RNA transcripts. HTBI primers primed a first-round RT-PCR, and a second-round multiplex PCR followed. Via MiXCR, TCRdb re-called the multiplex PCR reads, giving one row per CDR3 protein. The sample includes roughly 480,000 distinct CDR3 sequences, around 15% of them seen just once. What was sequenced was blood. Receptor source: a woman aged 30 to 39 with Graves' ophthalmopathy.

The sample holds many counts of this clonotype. The CDR3 DNA is TGTGCCAGTCGACAGGGGGCGATAACTGAAGCTTTCTTT. Encoded protein: CASRQGAITEAFF. This chain joins TRBV12-3 or TRBV12-4 and TRBJ1-1; 10 nucleotides match TRBD1. Trimming at V came to 9 bases and at J to 5 bases, leaving 6 bases not matched to a gene. The CDR3 contains 13 residues.

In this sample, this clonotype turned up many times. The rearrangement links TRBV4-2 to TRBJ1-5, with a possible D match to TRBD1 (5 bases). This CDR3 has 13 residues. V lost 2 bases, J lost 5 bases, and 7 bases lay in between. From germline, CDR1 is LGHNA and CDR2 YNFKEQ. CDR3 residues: CASSQQGDQPQHF. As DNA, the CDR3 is TGTGCCAGCAGCCAACAGGGAGATCAGCCCCAGCATTTT.

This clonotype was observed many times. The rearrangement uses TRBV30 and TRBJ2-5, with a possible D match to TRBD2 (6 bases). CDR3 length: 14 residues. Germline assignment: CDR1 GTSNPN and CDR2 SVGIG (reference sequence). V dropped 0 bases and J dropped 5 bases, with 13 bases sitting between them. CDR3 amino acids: CAWSVLAGRETQYF. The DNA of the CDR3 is TGTGCCTGGAGTGTACTGGCGGGACGGGAGACCCAGTACTTC.

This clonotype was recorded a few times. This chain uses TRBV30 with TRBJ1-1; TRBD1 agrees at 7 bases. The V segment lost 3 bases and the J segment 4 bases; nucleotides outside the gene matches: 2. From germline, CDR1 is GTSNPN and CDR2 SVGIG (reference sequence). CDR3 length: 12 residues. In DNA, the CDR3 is TGTGCCTGGAGAAGGGGGCGCACTGAAGCTTTCTTT. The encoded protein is CAWRRGRTEAFF.

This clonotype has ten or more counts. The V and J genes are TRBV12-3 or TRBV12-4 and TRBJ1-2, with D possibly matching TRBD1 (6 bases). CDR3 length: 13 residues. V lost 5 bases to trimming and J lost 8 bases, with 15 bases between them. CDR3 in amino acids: CASSANRDPGYTF. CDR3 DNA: TGTGCCAGCAGTGCCAACAGGGACCCCGGCTACACCTTC.

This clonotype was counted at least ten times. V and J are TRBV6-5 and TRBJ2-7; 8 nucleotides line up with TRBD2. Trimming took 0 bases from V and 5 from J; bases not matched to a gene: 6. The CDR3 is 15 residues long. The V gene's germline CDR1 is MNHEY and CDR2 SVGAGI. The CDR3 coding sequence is TGTGCCAGCAGTTACTCGCTTGCGGGAGGCGACGAGCAGTACTTC. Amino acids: CASSYSLAGGDEQYF.

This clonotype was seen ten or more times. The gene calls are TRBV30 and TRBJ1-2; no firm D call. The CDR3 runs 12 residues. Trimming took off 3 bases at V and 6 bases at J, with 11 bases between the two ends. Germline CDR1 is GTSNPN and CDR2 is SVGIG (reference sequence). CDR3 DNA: TGTGCCTGGAGCTCCATAGGCCATGGCTACACCTTC. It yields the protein CAWSSIGHGYTF.

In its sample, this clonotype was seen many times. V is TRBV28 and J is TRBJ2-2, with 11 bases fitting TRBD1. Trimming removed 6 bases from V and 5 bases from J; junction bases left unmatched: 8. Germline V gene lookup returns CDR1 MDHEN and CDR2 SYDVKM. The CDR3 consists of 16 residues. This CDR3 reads CASSRGTGGKTGELFF. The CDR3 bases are TGTGCCAGCAGCCGCGGGACAGGGGGAAAAACCGGGGAGCTGTTTTTT.

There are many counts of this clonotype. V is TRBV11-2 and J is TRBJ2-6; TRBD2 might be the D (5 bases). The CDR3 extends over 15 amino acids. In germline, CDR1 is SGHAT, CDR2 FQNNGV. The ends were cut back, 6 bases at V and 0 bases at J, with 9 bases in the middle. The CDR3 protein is CASRLGGSGANVLTF. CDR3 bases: TGTGCCAGCAGACTAGGAGGCTCTGGGGCCAACGTCCTGACTTTC.